Listed below are T cell receptor beta chains from one sample, sequenced in a study of blood T cells in healthy people across ages. MiXCR, run by TCRdb on the 5' RACE reads, gives a single entry per CDR3 protein. Of roughly 1.7 million distinct CDR3 sequences in the sample, roughly 32% were seen once. The sample comprised blood. These receptors originate from a woman in her 30s in good health. Both conserved end residues are part of each CDR3. D genes are given only for firm matches.

d_gene	v_gene	j_gene	CDR3aa
NA	TRBV3-1	TRBJ2-1	CASSQRRPINEQFF
TRBD2	TRBV5-1	TRBJ2-5	CASSLPQLAGPAETQYF
TRBD2	TRBV11-2	TRBJ2-1	CASSNSGSPNNEQFF
NA	TRBV30	TRBJ2-7	CAWSVGAGVAHEQYF
TRBD2	TRBV6-2/TRBV6-3	TRBJ2-7	CASSPGLAGDSSYEQYF
NA	TRBV28	TRBJ2-1	CASSYFEQFF
TRBD1	TRBV4-2	TRBJ1-2	CASSQESGGGSGYTF
NA	TRBV2	TRBJ2-7	CASELGHEQYF
NA	TRBV3-1	TRBJ2-7	CASSQGLATYEQYF
TRBD1	TRBV12-3/TRBV12-4	TRBJ1-2	CASSSWDRAGYTF
TRBD2	TRBV9	TRBJ2-1	CASSAAALAGGEQFF
TRBD1	TRBV7-2	TRBJ1-4	CVSSPPGQGNEKLFF
TRBD2	TRBV5-1	TRBJ2-1	CASSPLQRGASGNNEQFF
TRBD2	TRBV11-2	TRBJ2-3	CASSPRGGGPPTDTQYF
NA	TRBV9	TRBJ2-1	CASSVVDGNVGNKQFF
NA	TRBV7-9	TRBJ2-1	CASSFGSTTNNEQFF
TRBD1	TRBV4-1	TRBJ2-7	CVSSLSGGSYEQYF
NA	TRBV19	TRBJ1-5	CASTSGGHQPQHF
NA	TRBV2	TRBJ2-2	CASSEWLRESGELFF
TRBD1	TRBV7-8	TRBJ2-1	CASYGGTGKNNEQFF
NA	TRBV6-6	TRBJ1-1	CASSYRGDNTEAFF
NA	TRBV15	TRBJ2-3	CATSRVRGPFTDAQYF
NA	TRBV14	TRBJ2-7	CASSHAPPGSFRYEQYF
TRBD2	TRBV4-2	TRBJ2-1	CASSPSGNSYNEQFF
NA	TRBV29-1	TRBJ1-2	CSVDFGASYGYTF
NA	TRBV12-3/TRBV12-4	TRBJ1-6	CASSYDYSPLHF
TRBD1	TRBV3-1	TRBJ1-1	CASSQQGADTEAFF
NA	TRBV30	TRBJ1-1	CAWSVVEWTETFF